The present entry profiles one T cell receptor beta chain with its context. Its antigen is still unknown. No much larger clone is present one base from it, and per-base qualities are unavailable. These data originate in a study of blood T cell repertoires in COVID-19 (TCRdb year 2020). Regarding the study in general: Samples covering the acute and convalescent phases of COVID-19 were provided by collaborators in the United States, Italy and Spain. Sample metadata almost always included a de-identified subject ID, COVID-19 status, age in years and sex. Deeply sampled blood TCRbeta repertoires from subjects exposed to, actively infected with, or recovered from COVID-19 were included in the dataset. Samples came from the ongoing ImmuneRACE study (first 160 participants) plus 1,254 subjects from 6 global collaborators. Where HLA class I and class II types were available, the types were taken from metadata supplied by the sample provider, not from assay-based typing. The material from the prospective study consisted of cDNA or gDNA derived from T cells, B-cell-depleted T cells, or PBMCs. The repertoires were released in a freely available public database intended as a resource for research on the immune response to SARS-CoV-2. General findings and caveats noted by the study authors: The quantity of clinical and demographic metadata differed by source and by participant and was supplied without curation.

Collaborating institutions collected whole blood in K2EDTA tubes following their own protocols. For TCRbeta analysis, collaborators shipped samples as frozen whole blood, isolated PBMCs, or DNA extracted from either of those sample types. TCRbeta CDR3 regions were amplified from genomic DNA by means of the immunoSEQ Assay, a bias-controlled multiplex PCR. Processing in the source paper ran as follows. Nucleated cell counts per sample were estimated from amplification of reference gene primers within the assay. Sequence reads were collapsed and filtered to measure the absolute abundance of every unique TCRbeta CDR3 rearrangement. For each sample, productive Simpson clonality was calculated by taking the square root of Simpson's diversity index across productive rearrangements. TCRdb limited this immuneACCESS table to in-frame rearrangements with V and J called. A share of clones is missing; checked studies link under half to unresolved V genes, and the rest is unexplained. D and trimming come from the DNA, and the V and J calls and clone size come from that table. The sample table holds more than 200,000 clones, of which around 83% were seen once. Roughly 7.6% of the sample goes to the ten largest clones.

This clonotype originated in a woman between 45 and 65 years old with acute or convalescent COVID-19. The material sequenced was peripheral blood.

Read as DNA, the sequence is TGTGCCAGCAGCACACAGGGTGACGTCGATGGCTACACCTTC. It translates as CASSTQGDVDGYTF. The sequence links TRBV4-2 to TRBJ1-2, and perhaps TRBD1 as D gene, on 6 matching bases. The CDR3 contains 14 residues, cysteine and phenylalanine counted. The DNA shown is the 42-base CDR3, in frame from base 1. CDR1 and CDR2 are read off the germline V gene as LGHNA and YNFKEQ. V is clipped by 5 bases and J by 6 bases, and the sequence between their germline boundaries is 16 bases long.